This TCR beta chain was sequenced for a study of cytomegalovirus exposure and HLA in healthy donors. Study-wide context: There were fewer than 500 genotyped donors. Of these, about 81% fell in the genetic ancestry cluster associated with self-reported Caucasian donors.

Concerning this clone: Antigen specificity is unknown.

Use of 60 Vbeta and 13 Jbeta primers characterized the PCR. Original processing notes: In a later analysis, the count reached about 82 million unique TCR beta chains, with about 9.9 million shared. Assay used: immunoSEQ multiplex PCR; TCRdb lists only in-frame clones, some missing. V and J calls and clone size are copied from that table; D and trimming were computed from the DNA. The sample carries 90,000 to 130,000 clones, roughly 78% recorded once. Unmatched junction bases numbered 15, after V lost 3 bases and J lost 5 bases. The CDR3 is 16 residues long. The V gene's germline CDR1 is SQVTM and CDR2 ANQGSEA. Overall study findings and caveats: Among TCR sequences, most were rare, though some public TCRs appeared in many donors.

Sequenced sample: PBMCs. The origin of this receptor is a woman in her 30s in good health and CMV-seronegative. V is TRBV29-1 and J is TRBJ1-2, with 7 bases matching TRBD1. The CDR3 nucleotides read TGCAGCGTTGATGTTGCGGACAGGCAGTTCGGGTATGGCTACACCTTC. Translating gives CSVDVADRQFGYGYTF. Variable domain in full (rest from reference TRBV29-1 and TRBJ1-2): SAVISQKPSRDICQRGTSLTIQCQVDSQVTMMFWYRQQPGQSLTLIATANQGSEATYESGFVIDKFPISRPNLTFSTLTVSNMSPEDSSIYLCSVDVADRQFGYGYTFGSGTRLTVV.